The 30 T cell receptor beta chains below were found in one sample sequenced in a study of shared clonotypes between healthy human individuals. Assay used: immunoSEQ multiplex PCR; TCRdb lists only in-frame clones, some missing. Seen here are 750,000 to 1,000,000 clones, 90% to 95% observed once, and the top ten hold around 24%. Naive CD8 cells, CD45RO-negative and positively selected for CCR7, excluded terminally differentiated effector memory CD45RA+ cells. Sequences were obtained from naive CD8+ T cells sorted from blood. The receptors derive from a man under 40 in good health.

The chain is built from TRBV30 and TRBJ2-7; D remains unclear. The ends were cut back, 0 bases at V and 6 bases at J, with 15 bases in the middle. The CDR3 runs 14 residues. Germline-derived CDR1 and CDR2 are GTSNPN and SVGIG (reference sequence). CDR3 in amino acids: CAWSVHRTKGEQYF. In DNA form, the CDR3 reads TGTGCCTGGAGTGTACATAGGACCAAGGGCGAGCAGTACTTC.

V and J are TRBV27 and TRBJ2-7; TRBD2 agrees at 7 bases. This CDR3 has 15 amino acids. The J segment lost 3 bases and the V segment lost 6 bases, leaving 11 bases of the junction unmatched. Germline V gives CDR1 MNHEY, CDR2 SMNVEV (reference sequence). The CDR3 loop is CASSTRPSGLYEQYF. The CDR3 DNA is TGTGCCAGCAGCACCCGGCCTAGCGGCCTCTACGAGCAGTACTTC.

The CDR3 region has the DNA TGTGCCAGCAGTGCAGGGATACAGGGCTATGGCTACACCTTC. It specifies CASSAGIQGYGYTF. This chain connects TRBV6-1 to TRBJ1-2, with D perhaps TRBD1 (6 bases). The CDR3 has 14 residues. Germline CDR1 reads MNHNS; CDR2 reads SASEGT. Between the trimmed V and J ends, which lost 4 bases and 4 bases, there was a span of 13 bases.

This chain connects TRBV18 to TRBJ2-1; the D gene is possibly TRBD2 (7 bases). The CDR3 loop spans 20 amino acids. The germline V gene has CDR1 KGHSH and CDR2 LQKENI. Trimming took off 1 base at V and 0 bases at J, with 22 bases between the two ends. CDR3 nucleotides: TGTGCCAGCTCACCACTCGATATCGATATGGGGGGGGCCTCCTACAATGAGCAGTTCTTC. This encodes CASSPLDIDMGGASYNEQFF.

V usage is TRBV29-1 and J usage is TRBJ1-5; perhaps TRBD1 as D (5 bases). The CDR3 is made up of 13 amino acids. Germline V gene sequence: CDR1 SQVTM, CDR2 ANQGSEA. With 4 bases removed from V and 4 bases from J, the gap between germline ends came to 11 bases. CDR3 loop: CSVARGGNQPQHF. CDR3 DNA sequence: TGCAGCGTTGCTCGTGGGGGGAATCAGCCCCAGCATTTT.

Turning to this clone: In the same sample, other DNA sequences code for this CDR3. This rearrangement joins TRBV11-2 to TRBJ1-1; D is ambiguous. This CDR3 contains 13 residues. The V end was cut by 1 base, the J end by 0 bases, with 3 bases between. The V gene's germline CDR1 is SGHAT and CDR2 FQNNGV. This CDR3 is CASSLGMNTEAFF. The DNA for the CDR3 is TGTGCCAGCAGCTTAGGGATGAACACTGAAGCTTTCTTT. Full variable domain (remainder filled in from reference TRBV11-2 and TRBJ1-1): EAGVAQSPRYKIIEKRQSVAFWCNPISGHATLYWYQQILGQGPKLLIQFQNNGVVDDSQLPKDRFSAERLKGVDSTLKIQPAKLEDSAVYLCASSLGMNTEAFFGQGTRLTVV.

The chain employs TRBV2 and TRBJ2-2, with a tentative D call TRBD2 (6 bases). Germline loops: CDR1 SNHLY, CDR2 FYNNEI. V lost 9 bases and J 2 bases, leaving 10 bases between the germline ends. CDR3 length: 13 amino acids. The CDR3 DNA reads TGTGCCAGGCGGGACTCAAACACCGGGGAGCTGTTTTTT. It is translated as CARRDSNTGELFF.

V and J are TRBV4-3 and TRBJ2-2; D may be TRBD2 (5 bases). The germline V and J ends were trimmed by 0 bases and 0 bases, with 11 bases remaining between them. Germline loops: CDR1 LGHNA, CDR2 YSLEER. This CDR3 contains 17 residues. The CDR3 DNA sequence: TGCGCCAGCAGCCAAGATCTTACGGGGTCGAACACCGGGGAGCTGTTTTTT. It encodes CASSQDLTGSNTGELFF.

DNA for the CDR3: TGTGCCAGCAGGAAGCGGGATACGAACACCGGGGAGCTGTTTTTT. Protein sequence: CASRKRDTNTGELFF. V usage is TRBV7-9 and J usage is TRBJ2-2, with 7 bases lining up with TRBD2. The V and J ends lost 6 bases and 0 bases, in that order; junction bases with no gene match: 4. The CDR3 runs 15 residues. Germline CDR1 SEHNR, CDR2 FQNEAQ (reference sequence).

The V and J genes are TRBV5-1 and TRBJ2-1; unclear D gene. CDR3 length equals 15 residues. V was pared by 6 bases and J by 0 bases, with 13 bases between. The germline V gene has CDR1 SGHRS and CDR2 YFSETQ. The DNA of the CDR3 is TGCGCCAGCACTATTGAGGCGAACTCCTACAATGAGCAGTTCTTC. Amino acid sequence: CASTIEANSYNEQFF.

The rearrangement links TRBV4-3 to TRBJ2-3, with TRBD2 matching 11 bases. The CDR3 has 19 residues. In germline, CDR1 is LGHNA, CDR2 YSLEER. Unmatched junction bases numbered 8, after V lost 0 bases and J lost 0 bases. The CDR3 here is CASSQDLAGGRLSTDTQYF. CDR3 nucleotide sequence: TGCGCCAGCAGCCAAGATTTAGCGGGAGGGCGTTTGAGCACAGATACGCAGTATTTT.

The genes are TRBV6-1 and TRBJ2-7; no reliable D call. With 7 bases removed from V and 0 bases from J, the gap between germline ends came to 16 bases. CDR1 is MNHNS and CDR2 is SASEGT in the germline V gene. The CDR3 extends over 15 amino acids. CDR3 nucleotides: TGTGCCAGCACAATTTCTAGGATGCACTCCTACGAGCAGTACTTC. This gives the protein CASTISRMHSYEQYF.

The V gene is TRBV2, the J gene TRBJ1-2; D ambiguous. V was clipped by 10 bases and J by 4 bases, with 22 bases between them. Germline CDR1 and CDR2: SNHLY and FYNNEI. CDR3 length: 15 amino acids. DNA of the CDR3: TGTGCCACCCCAAACCTCCCGGCAGCTACCTATGGCTACACCTTC. This codes for CATPNLPAATYGYTF.

This chain links TRBV28 with TRBJ2-1; TRBD2 matches at 7 bases. The CDR3 length is 20 residues. The V and J ends lost 5 bases and 0 bases, in that order; junction bases with no gene match: 19. Germline CDR1 and CDR2: MDHEN and SYDVKM. The CDR3 here is CASSRTRLGVAHRSYNEQFF. CDR3 in DNA: TGTGCCAGCAGTCGGACTAGACTTGGCGTGGCCCACCGCTCCTACAATGAGCAGTTCTTC.

This clone was picked up one time. V usage is TRBV6-1 and J usage is TRBJ2-7; TRBD2 aligns across 8 bases. Losses at the gene ends were 6 bases for V and 6 bases for J; bases not matched to a gene: 7. The germline V gene has CDR1 MNHNS and CDR2 SASEGT. The CDR3 extends over 13 amino acids. The CDR3 sequence: CASRVGGTSEQYF. The CDR3 bases are TGTGCCAGCAGGGTAGGGGGGACTAGCGAGCAGTACTTC.

The chain carries TRBV7-2 and TRBJ1-4, with unresolved D. The CDR3 sequence is 15 residues long. Per the germline V gene, CDR1 is SGHTA and CDR2 is FQGNSA. V shed 5 bases and J shed 0 bases, with 10 bases lying between them. The CDR3 loop is CASSEGIATNEKLFF. The CDR3 DNA is TGTGCCAGCAGCGAAGGGATTGCAACTAATGAAAAACTGTTTTTT.

The V gene is TRBV4-1, the J gene TRBJ2-7; D is unclear. Looked up from germline, CDR1 is MGHRA and CDR2 is YSYEKL. V was pared by 8 bases and J by 2 bases, with 4 bases between. The CDR3 consists of 10 residues. The CDR3 loop is CASGTYEQYF. CDR3 nucleotide sequence: TGCGCCAGCGGAACCTACGAGCAGTACTTC.

This clone was recorded only once. CDR3 amino acids: CASARGGNQPQHF. The DNA of the CDR3 is TGTGCCAGCGCCAGAGGGGGAAATCAGCCCCAGCATTTT. The chain has TRBV6-1 and TRBJ1-5; perhaps TRBD1 as D (6 bases). Germline assignment: CDR1 MNHNS and CDR2 SASEGT. CDR3 length equals 13 residues. V lost 8 bases and J 4 bases, leaving 12 bases between the germline ends.

V is TRBV27 and J is TRBJ2-3, with unresolved D. This CDR3 region has 14 residues. Germline CDR1 is MNHEY and CDR2 is SMNVEV (reference sequence). Trimming stripped 0 bases from V and 2 bases from J, with 6 bases between. In DNA form, the CDR3 reads TGTGCCAGCAGTTTATCGCCTACCACAGATACGCAGTATTTT. Translation gives CASSLSPTTDTQYF.

The rearrangement uses TRBV28 and TRBJ2-1; no reliable D call. Trimming left V 8 bases short and J 3 bases short, with 17 bases between. The V gene's germline CDR1 is MDHEN and CDR2 SYDVKM. CDR3 length: 15 amino acids. CDR3 residues: CASVSRKAYYNEQFF. The DNA for the CDR3 is TGTGCCAGCGTGAGTAGAAAAGCCTACTACAATGAGCAGTTCTTC.

The chain has TRBV27 and TRBJ2-3; TRBD2 matches 9 bases. From germline, CDR1 is MNHEY and CDR2 SMNVEV (reference sequence). CDR3 size: 17 residues. V gave up 2 bases and J gave up 0 bases; unmatched junction bases: 6. The CDR3, as DNA: TGTGCCAGCAGTTTACTGCCTAGCGGGACTAGCACAGATACGCAGTATTTT. Translation: CASSLLPSGTSTDTQYF.

The chain joins TRBV28 to TRBJ2-7; the D gene is possibly TRBD1 (6 bases). This CDR3 region has 14 residues. Germline CDR1 and CDR2: MDHEN and SYDVKM. V lost 9 bases to trimming and J lost 0 bases, with 15 bases between them. The CDR3 here is CASRNQGSSYEQYF. DNA of the CDR3: TGTGCCAGTCGTAACCAGGGGAGCTCCTACGAGCAGTACTTC.

This chain connects TRBV7-3 to TRBJ2-3; D is unclear. The CDR3 runs to 15 residues. V was clipped by 5 bases and J by 1 base, with 13 bases between them. The V gene's germline CDR1 is SGHTA and CDR2 FQGTGA. In nucleotides, the CDR3 is TGTGCCAGCAGCCCGGGTACTTCGGGCACAGATACGCAGTATTTT. Amino acids: CASSPGTSGTDTQYF.

The V gene is TRBV11-3, the J gene TRBJ2-7, with D perhaps matching TRBD2 (5 bases). The CDR3 sequence is 13 residues long. Germline CDR1 is SGHNT and CDR2 is YENEEA. V lost 0 bases to trimming and J lost 3 bases, with 6 bases between them. CDR3 protein: CASSLDSDYEQYF. CDR3 sequence (DNA): TGTGCCAGCAGCTTAGATAGCGACTACGAGCAGTACTTC.

Only one count was recorded for this clone. J is TRBJ1-2 and V is TRBV19; D is uncertain. V lost 11 bases and J 3 bases, leaving 7 bases between the germline ends. The length of the CDR3 is 10 residues. Germline values: CDR1 LNHDA, CDR2 SQIVND (reference sequence). CDR3 residues: CAVGDYGYTF. For the CDR3, the DNA is TGTGCCGTTGGGGACTATGGCTACACCTTC.

This chain joins TRBV6-5 and TRBJ2-1; the D is unclear. Trimming removed 2 bases at V and 5 bases at J, with 13 bases between. Germline V CDR1 and CDR2: MNHEY, SVGAGI. This CDR3 contains 15 residues. CDR3 coding DNA: TGTGCCAGCAGTTACACCTTGGACCGTAACAATGAGCAGTTCTTC. It codes for CASSYTLDRNNEQFF.

V usage is TRBV9 and J usage is TRBJ2-4; D is ambiguous. This CDR3 is built from 12 residues. Between the trimmed V and J ends, which lost 0 bases and 9 bases, there was a span of 7 bases. The V gene's germline CDR1 is SGDLS and CDR2 YYNGEE. CDR3 protein: CASSVEGSIQYF. The DNA of the CDR3 is TGTGCCAGCAGCGTAGAGGGAAGCATTCAGTACTTC.

The CDR3 nucleotides are TGTGCCATCAGTGAACAGCGAGGAGTCGAGCAGTACTTC. Its translation is CAISEQRGVEQYF. The chain couples TRBV10-3 to TRBJ2-7, with unresolved D. The CDR3 consists of 13 residues. Germline CDR1 is ENHRY and CDR2 is SYGVKD. Trimming pared 3 bases from V and 6 bases from J, leaving 12 bases between.

This chain joins TRBV4-3 and TRBJ2-5; 7 nucleotides line up with TRBD1. The CDR3 loop spans 13 amino acids. J gave up 4 bases and V 3 bases, and 2 bases lay outside the gene matches. The V gene's germline CDR1 is LGHNA and CDR2 YSLEER. CDR3 residues: CASSQTGRETQYF. In nucleotides, the CDR3 is TGCGCCAGCAGCCAGACAGGGAGAGAGACCCAGTACTTC.

The gene calls are TRBV30 and TRBJ2-3; 7 nucleotides line up with TRBD1. This CDR3 region has 15 residues. Germline CDR1 and CDR2: GTSNPN and SVGIG (reference sequence). The V segment lost 4 bases and the J segment 5 bases; nucleotides outside the gene matches: 12. The CDR3 sequence: CAWIPTGQMLDTQYF. DNA of the CDR3: TGTGCCTGGATCCCCACGGGACAGATGTTAGATACGCAGTATTTT. The full variable domain, with the rest looked up from reference TRBV30 and TRBJ2-3, is SQTIHQWPATLVQPVGSPLSLECTVEGTSNPNLYWYRQAAGRGLQLLFYSVGIGQISSEVPQNLSASRPQDRQFILSSKKLLLSDSGFYLCAWIPTGQMLDTQYFGPGTRLTVL.